This T cell receptor (beta chain) was retrieved from a study of shared clonotypes between healthy human individuals. General observations from the study: Estimated clonotype richness was generally higher in naive than memory subsets.

Libraries were prepared by immunoSEQ multiplex PCR; TCRdb keeps only in-frame clonotypes and omits some of them. The top ten clones hold about 0.13% of a sample with a few million clones, about 92% of them seen once. On this clone: Antigen unknown.

V lost 3 bases and J lost 3; bases outside the gene matches: 6. CDR3 length equals 14 residues. The V gene's germline CDR1 is SGHRS and CDR2 YFSETQ. This TCR was sampled from a man between 18 and 29 years old in good health. What was sequenced was naive CD4+ T cells sorted from blood. As to subset: CD45RA+ positively selected. The genes are TRBV5-1 and TRBJ2-7; 7 nucleotides match TRBD1. The DNA of the CDR3 is TGCGCCAGCAGCTCCTCGACAGGGATCTACGAGCAGTACTTC. It is translated as CASSSSTGIYEQYF.